The 21 T cell receptor beta chains below come from one sample, sequenced in a study of T cell responses to AZD1222 COVID-19 vaccine. Repertoires were generated with immunoSEQ multiplex PCR, while TCRdb's copy carries only in-frame clones and drops some. This sample has tens of thousands of clones, with just over 90% found just once. Sequencing was performed on peripheral blood, taken 28 days after the second AZD1222 dose. The origin of the receptors is an adult who received the AZD1222 COVID-19 vaccine.

The chain is built from TRBV27 and TRBJ1-1; D is unclear. Looked up from germline, CDR1 is MNHEY and CDR2 is SMNVEV (reference sequence). V lost 5 bases to trimming and J lost 1 base, with 14 bases between them. This CDR3 has 15 residues. The chain's CDR3 is CASSTSRWQNTEAFF. As DNA, the CDR3 is TGTGCCAGCAGTACGAGCAGGTGGCAGAACACTGAAGCTTTCTTT.

The CDR3 region is CASSIRQGTDEKLFF. In DNA, the CDR3 is TGTGCCAGCAGCATAAGACAGGGTACGGATGAAAAACTGTTTTTT. The chain is built from TRBV2 and TRBJ1-4; 7 positions match TRBD1. The ends lost 6 bases at V and 6 bases at J; junction bases unmatched: 10. There are 15 residues in the CDR3. Germline V gene data show CDR1 as SNHLY and CDR2 as FYNNEI.

The chain is built from TRBV10-3 and TRBJ2-5; D uncertain. The V end lost 4 bases, the J end lost 0 bases, and 6 bases lay between the germline ends. The CDR3 sequence is 13 residues long. Germline lookup yields CDR1 ENHRY and CDR2 SYGVKD. CDR3 sequence: CAISGRNQETQYF. The CDR3 nucleotides read TGTGCCATCAGTGGGCGGAACCAAGAGACCCAGTACTTC.

This clone was recorded once. The CDR3 protein is CASSAGAGLGEKLFF. DNA for the CDR3: TGTGCCAGCAGCGCGGGTGCGGGCCTTGGTGAAAAACTGTTTTTT. The chain uses TRBV9 and TRBJ1-4; D remains ambiguous. V was trimmed by 3 bases and J by 7 bases, leaving 16 bases between them. The CDR3 loop spans 15 amino acids. CDR1 and CDR2 from the germline V gene are SGDLS and YYNGEE.

This chain links TRBV5-1 with TRBJ2-5; 12 nucleotides agree with TRBD2. CDR1 is SGHRS, CDR2 YFSETQ, per germline. The CDR3 loop spans 18 amino acids. The trim removed 2 bases at V and 0 bases at J, leaving 8 bases unmatched. The CDR3 bases are TGCGCCAGCAGCTTAGGACTAGCGGGGCTCTACAACCAAGAGACCCAGTACTTC. It yields the protein CASSLGLAGLYNQETQYF.

The chain employs TRBV7-9 and TRBJ1-2, with TRBD1 matching 9 bases. The germline CDR1 and CDR2 sequences are SEHNR and FQNEAQ (reference sequence). The CDR3 length is 14 residues. Unmatched junction bases numbered 5, after V lost 1 base and J lost 8 bases. CDR3 protein: CASSLGQGDSGYTF. The CDR3 DNA sequence: TGTGCCAGCAGCTTAGGACAGGGGGATTCCGGCTACACCTTC.

V usage is TRBV28 and J usage is TRBJ2-7, with 10 bases fitting TRBD1. Germline loops: CDR1 MDHEN, CDR2 SYDVKM. The J segment lost 2 bases and the V segment lost 6 bases, leaving 4 bases of the junction unmatched. The CDR3 extends over 14 amino acids. The CDR3 protein is CASSPTGGPYEQYF. As DNA, the CDR3 is TGTGCCAGCAGCCCGACAGGGGGCCCCTACGAGCAGTACTTC.

This chain uses TRBV30 with TRBJ1-5, with D possibly matching TRBD1 (5 bases). Germline-derived CDR1 and CDR2 are GTSNPN and SVGIG (reference sequence). CDR3 length: 17 amino acids. Trimming took off 0 bases at V and 5 bases at J, with 20 bases between the two ends. The CDR3 DNA sequence: TGTGCCTGGAGTGTAAGGTCTGCCAGGGAAGTGGATCAGCCCCAGCATTTT. Translated, it gives CAWSVRSAREVDQPQHF.

This clone was seen just once. The DNA of the CDR3 is TGTGCCAGCAGCGGGGGACAGTCAGATTTGTCTGGAAACACCATATATTTT. Protein sequence: CASSGGQSDLSGNTIYF. V is TRBV5-4 and J is TRBJ1-3; 7 bases map to TRBD1. With V trimmed by 4 bases and J by 1 base, 11 bases remained unmatched. The V gene's germline CDR1 is SGHNT and CDR2 YYREEE (reference sequence). The CDR3 has 17 residues.

The chain carries TRBV11-2 and TRBJ1-4; D gene unclear. V dropped 6 bases and J dropped 5 bases, with 1 base sitting between them. The germline V gene has CDR1 SGHAT and CDR2 FQNNGV. The CDR3 covers 10 residues. In DNA, the CDR3 is TGTGCCAGCAGGAATGAAAAACTGTTTTTT. Translation gives CASRNEKLFF.

The chain joins TRBV3-1 (or the pseudogene TRBV3-2) to TRBJ2-1, with 10 bases aligning to TRBD2. The germline gives CDR1 LGHDT, CDR2 YNNKEL (reference sequence). The CDR3 has 15 amino acids. V was clipped by 0 bases and J by 10 bases; unmatched bases: 6. The CDR3 sequence is CASSQDRPSGGEQFF. The CDR3 nucleotides are TGTGCCAGCAGCCAAGATCGTCCTAGCGGGGGCGAGCAGTTCTTC.

This clone was seen once. The rearrangement links TRBV6-1 to TRBJ1-5; D uncertain. V was pared by 2 bases and J by 4 bases, with 12 bases between. Germline assignment: CDR1 MNHNS and CDR2 SASEGT. There are 15 residues in the CDR3. CDR3 sequence: CASSERTLPNQPQHF. In DNA form, the CDR3 reads TGTGCCAGCAGTGAAAGAACCTTACCTAATCAGCCCCAGCATTTT.

About this clone itself: This CDR3 is also generated by other DNA sequences in the sample. The V gene is TRBV5-5, the J gene TRBJ1-1; D gene ambiguous. In germline, CDR1 is SGHKS, CDR2 YYEKEE (reference sequence). The germline V and J ends were trimmed by 0 bases and 4 bases, with 7 bases remaining between them. The CDR3 consists of 13 residues. This CDR3 is CASSLAVGTEAFF. For the CDR3, the DNA is TGTGCCAGCAGCTTGGCAGTAGGCACTGAAGCTTTCTTT.

The chain couples TRBV6-5 to TRBJ2-1, with 7 positions matching TRBD2. The CDR3 spans 14 residues. Germline V gives CDR1 MNHEY, CDR2 SVGAGI. J was trimmed by 3 bases and V by 10 bases; bases with no gene match: 9. As DNA, the CDR3 is TGTGCCACCGTGGGAGGGCAGGGCTACAATGAGCAGTTCTTC. Its translation is CATVGGQGYNEQFF.

The rearrangement joins TRBV5-4 to TRBJ1-2; D is uncertain. Trimming took off 4 bases at V and 8 bases at J, with 18 bases between the two ends. The CDR3 runs 14 residues. The V gene's germline CDR1 is SGHNT and CDR2 YYREEE (reference sequence). CDR3 coding DNA: TGTGCCAGCAGCCTCCAGGACCGAGAATCCGGCTACACCTTC. Residues: CASSLQDRESGYTF.

The rearrangement joins TRBV27 to TRBJ2-7; 8 nucleotides match TRBD2. Germline loops: CDR1 MNHEY, CDR2 SMNVEV (reference sequence). The V and J ends lost 8 bases and 0 bases, in that order; junction bases with no gene match: 12. The CDR3 runs to 16 residues. The CDR3 DNA reads as TGTGCCAGCGGCTCGGGTGGCGGGAGGAGCTCCTACGAGCAGTACTTC. Encoded protein: CASGSGGGRSSYEQYF.

The CDR3 spells CSSGTGTGVGETQYF. The CDR3 coding sequence is TGCAGCTCAGGGACCGGGACAGGGGTTGGAGAGACCCAGTACTTC. The J gene is TRBJ2-5, the V gene TRBV29-1; TRBD1 agrees at 10 bases. This CDR3 contains 15 residues. Per the germline V gene, CDR1 is SQVTM and CDR2 is ANQGSEA. The V gene end was trimmed by 8 bases and the J gene end by 4 bases; junction bases not matched to a gene: 13.

V and J are TRBV19 and TRBJ2-5; D is ambiguous. The germline V gene encodes CDR1 LNHDA and CDR2 SQIVND (reference sequence). V lost 0 bases, J lost 4 bases, and 6 bases lay in between. This CDR3 spans 13 amino acids. CDR3 sequence reads: CASSIDYPETQYF. For the CDR3, the DNA is TGTGCCAGTAGTATAGATTACCCAGAGACCCAGTACTTC. The full variable domain, with the rest looked up from reference TRBV19 and TRBJ2-5, is DGGITQSPKYLFRKEGQNVTLSCEQNLNHDAMYWYRQDPGQGLRLIYYSQIVNDFQKGDIAEGYSVSREKKESFPLTVTSAQKNPTAFYLCASSIDYPETQYFGPGTRLLVL.

The genes are TRBV7-3 and TRBJ2-3; D is uncertain. This CDR3 is 13 amino acids long. Germline lookup yields CDR1 SGHTA and CDR2 FQGTGA. V gave up 1 base and J gave up 3 bases, with 5 bases separating them. Here the CDR3 DNA reads TGTGCCAGCAGCTTAATTTCGACAGATACGCAGTATTTT. Translation gives CASSLISTDTQYF. Together with reference TRBV7-3 and TRBJ2-3, the CDR3 gives the full variable domain: GAGVSQTPSNKVTEKGKYVELRCDPISGHTALYWYRQSLGQGPEFLIYFQGTGAADDSGLPNDRFFAVRPEGSVSTLKIQRTERGDSAVYLCASSLISTDTQYFGPGTRLTVL.

The gene calls are TRBV4-3 and TRBJ1-2; 7 nucleotides match TRBD1. The CDR3 has 13 residues. Germline CDR1 LGHNA, CDR2 YSLEER. Trimming cost V 4 bases and J 4 bases; bases outside gene matches: 3. CDR3 region: CASSPGTAYGYTF. The CDR3 bases are TGCGCCAGCAGCCCCGGGACAGCCTATGGCTACACCTTC.

V is TRBV13 and J is TRBJ2-3; TRBD1 matches at 10 bases. CDR1 and CDR2 from the germline V gene are PRHDT and FYEKMQ (reference sequence). V trimming: 4 bases; J trimming: 4 bases; junction bases outside the gene matches: 5. This CDR3 contains 15 residues. This chain's CDR3 is CASSSRQGASDTQYF. CDR3 DNA sequence: TGTGCCAGCAGCTCTCGACAGGGGGCCTCAGATACGCAGTATTTT.